Reported below is one TCR beta chain. Its antigen is as yet unknown. Using constant-segment primers, 5'RACE produced TCR alpha and TCR beta cDNA libraries carrying sample barcodes and UMIs. TCRdb passed the 5' RACE reads through MiXCR, listing each CDR3 protein once. The data show about 110,000 distinct CDR3 sequences, roughly a sixth seen once. This sample is drawn from a study of T-cell memory formation after mild COVID-19. The overall study: Clustering of TCRs was largely donor specific.

General study results and limits: Cross-reactive memory apparently joined, as some responding clones appeared in pre-infection memory.

Germline CDR1 and CDR2: SGHDT and YYEEEE. V was trimmed by 6 bases and J by 3 bases, leaving 16 bases between them. The CDR3 totals 15 residues. The sequencing input was PBMCs or a T cell subset sorted from them (not recorded which). The sequence derives from a man aged 18 to 30 who had mild COVID-19 (a few samples of this study predate the infection). Cell type and time point are not known. This chain joins TRBV5-6 and TRBJ1-5; maybe TRBD1 (6 bases). CDR3 loop: CASTLRGQTNQPQHF. The CDR3 nucleotides are TGTGCCAGCACCCTCAGGGGACAAACCAATCAGCCCCAGCATTTT.